This TCR beta chain emerged from a study of blood T cells in healthy people across ages. General study findings and limits: In the absence of known donor CMV status, changes in expanded clonotypes were possibly confounded. Calculation of diversity from one million T cells yielded estimates considered to be underestimates.

Each donor was a healthy Caucasian individual from Russia, aged about 6 to 95. Total RNA amounts of at least 5.5 micrograms were extracted per sample. This clonotype showed up just a few times. Antigen unknown. Primed by a sample-barcoded 5' primer and a J-beta primer mix, a second PCR proceeded for about 6 to 11 cycles. TCRdb passed the 5' RACE reads through MiXCR, listing each CDR3 protein once. The sample shows approximately 900,000 distinct CDR3 sequences, around 48% of them seen only once. There are 16 residues in the CDR3. Unmatched junction bases numbered 6, after V lost 6 bases and J lost 0 bases. Germline V gene sequence: CDR1 MNHNY, CDR2 SVGAGI (reference sequence).

The chain couples TRBV6-6 to TRBJ2-5, with TRBD2 identical over 11 bases. The specimen sequenced was blood. This TCR came from a young man in good health. The CDR3 DNA reads TGTGCCAGCAGCGCCACTAGCGGGGGATACCAAGAGACCCAGTACTTC. Translating gives CASSATSGGYQETQYF.